The 17 T cell receptor beta chains below were found in one sample sequenced in a study of CD8 T cells in Susac syndrome. With random hexamers, about 0.45 to 1 ug RNA was reverse transcribed. TCRdb used MiXCR to reprocess the immunoSEQ multiplex PCR reads, holding one entry per CDR3 protein. The sample has approximately 300,000 distinct CDR3 sequences, 75% to 85% seen once. Material for sequencing was CD8+ T cells from PBMCs. These receptors all stem from a human donor with multiple sclerosis.

This sequence joins TRBV30 and TRBJ2-7; maybe TRBD1 (8 bases). V lost 0 bases to trimming and J lost 5 bases, with 11 bases between them. Germline CDR1 is GTSNPN and CDR2 is SVGIG (reference sequence). CDR3 length: 13 residues. This CDR3 is CAWSVTGGDEQYF. CDR3 in DNA: TGTGCCTGGAGTGTTACAGGGGGGGACGAGCAGTACTTC.

The V and J genes are TRBV12-3 or TRBV12-4 and TRBJ1-4; D is perhaps TRBD1 (5 bases). V lost 7 bases, J lost 8 bases, and 17 bases lay in between. This CDR3 region has 14 residues. DNA for the CDR3: TGTGCCAGCACTCTAGGGACCCCGTTGGAAAAACTGTTTTTT. Translating gives CASTLGTPLEKLFF.

The V gene is TRBV15, the J gene TRBJ2-1; 9 nucleotides align to TRBD2. Germline lookup yields CDR1 LNHNV and CDR2 YYDKDF (reference sequence). The CDR3 runs 16 residues. The J segment lost 5 bases and the V segment lost 6 bases, leaving 11 bases of the junction unmatched. The CDR3 is CATRELAGEGHNEQFF. The CDR3 nucleotides are TGTGCCACCAGAGAATTAGCGGGAGAGGGCCACAATGAGCAGTTCTTC.

This sequence joins TRBV13 and TRBJ2-1; 8 bases are shared with TRBD1. CDR1 and CDR2 from the germline V gene are PRHDT and FYEKMQ (reference sequence). V dropped 5 bases and J dropped 4; count of bases not matched to a gene: 7. This CDR3 contains 15 residues. The CDR3 nucleotides read TGTGCCAGCAGCCCCCTTGGACAGGGATACAATGAGCAGTTCTTC. Translation: CASSPLGQGYNEQFF.

J is TRBJ2-3 and V is TRBV20-1; 10 bases align to TRBD2. V gave up 4 bases and J gave up 2 bases; unmatched junction bases: 6. CDR1 is DFQATT, CDR2 SNEGSKA, per germline (reference sequence). The CDR3 is made up of 15 amino acids. The CDR3 sequence is CSAIGLAALTDTQYF. The CDR3 DNA sequence: TGCAGTGCTATCGGACTAGCGGCTCTCACAGATACGCAGTATTTT.

The chain has TRBV12-3 or TRBV12-4 and TRBJ2-1; 9 bases are a match to TRBD2. This CDR3 is 15 amino acids long. J lost 5 bases, V lost 3 bases, and 5 bases had no gene match. CDR3 protein: CASSFRLAGHNEQFF. The CDR3 bases are TGTGCCAGCAGTTTCAGGCTAGCGGGACACAATGAGCAGTTCTTC.

This chain uses TRBV27 with TRBJ2-7, with D possibly matching TRBD2 (6 bases). V was trimmed by 7 bases and J by 7 bases, leaving 20 bases between them. In germline, CDR1 is MNHEY, CDR2 SMNVEV (reference sequence). This CDR3 spans 14 amino acids. CDR3 sequence: CASNYGGPSTEQYF. The CDR3 DNA sequence: TGTGCCAGCAATTACGGGGGACCCTCCACAGAGCAGTACTTC.

This clonotype showed up just a few times. This chain connects TRBV20-1 to TRBJ2-7, with 10 bases matching TRBD2. This CDR3 has 16 residues. Germline assignment: CDR1 DFQATT and CDR2 SNEGSKA (reference sequence). After removal of 0 bases from V and 3 bases from J, the junction contained 8 bases not matched to a gene. CDR3 protein: CSARDYTSGANYEQYF. The CDR3 DNA follows: TGCAGTGCTAGAGATTACACTAGCGGGGCAAACTACGAGCAGTACTTC.

The rearrangement uses TRBV6-5 and TRBJ2-1; TRBD2 aligns across 14 bases. Germline loops: CDR1 MNHEY, CDR2 SVGAGI. J lost 8 bases, V lost 6 bases, and 6 bases had no gene match. The CDR3 extends over 15 amino acids. DNA for the CDR3: TGTGCCAGCAGCCAGGGACTAGCGGGAGAGGATGAGCAGTTCTTC. Its protein is CASSQGLAGEDEQFF.

The J gene is TRBJ2-7, the V gene TRBV5-1; 7 bases agree with TRBD1. This CDR3 spans 15 amino acids. V was pared by 0 bases and J by 0 bases, with 3 bases of the junction left unmatched. Germline CDR1 SGHRS, CDR2 YFSETQ. The CDR3: CASSLDRGYSYEQYF. DNA for the CDR3: TGCGCCAGCAGCTTGGACAGGGGATACTCCTACGAGCAGTACTTC.

This rearrangement joins TRBV18 to TRBJ2-1; D gene uncertain. The CDR3 has 16 amino acids. V was cut by 0 bases and J by 2 bases, with 11 bases left in between. Germline lookup yields CDR1 KGHSH and CDR2 LQKENI. DNA for the CDR3: TGTGCCAGCTCACCACCGGTCTACCTTGCCTACAATGAGCAGTTCTTC. Translated: CASSPPVYLAYNEQFF.

This rearrangement joins TRBV7-4 to TRBJ2-1; 7 bases align to TRBD1. Germline assignment: CDR1 SGHVT and CDR2 SQSDAQ. The CDR3 loop spans 16 amino acids. J lost 12 bases, V lost 3 bases, and 17 bases had no gene match. The CDR3 DNA sequence: TGTGCCAGCAGCTTCCCCATGAAGGAAGGTGCAGGGGGGCAGTTCTTC. Translating gives CASSFPMKEGAGGQFF.

The rearrangement links TRBV5-6 to TRBJ1-5; D may be TRBD1 (6 bases). This CDR3 region has 19 residues. The V end lost 6 bases, the J end lost 0 bases, and 25 bases lay between the germline ends. Per germline, CDR1 SGHDT and CDR2 YYEEEE. The CDR3 sequence is CASTISRGQDLYSNQPQHF. The CDR3 nucleotides read TGTGCCAGCACCATCTCCCGGGGGCAGGATTTATATAGCAATCAGCCCCAGCATTTT. Complete variable domain (other parts from reference TRBV5-6 and TRBJ1-5): DAGVTQSPTHLIKTRGQQVTLRCSPKSGHDTVSWYQQALGQGPQFIFQYYEEEERQRGNFPDRFSGHQFPNYSSELNVNALLLGDSALYLCASTISRGQDLYSNQPQHFGDGTRLSIL.

The chain employs TRBV12-3 or TRBV12-4 and TRBJ2-1; TRBD2 matches at 9 bases. The CDR3 totals 17 residues. After removal of 3 bases from V and 5 bases from J, the junction contained 11 bases not matched to a gene. The CDR3 nucleotides read TGTGCCAGCAGTTTGGGTACTAGCGGGCGCCTCCACAATGAGCAGTTCTTC. This translates into CASSLGTSGRLHNEQFF.

V usage is TRBV21-1 and J usage is TRBJ2-3; no DNA check was done on the table's D call, TRBD1. TRBV21-1 is a pseudogene segment. The CDR3 extends over 15 amino acids. The CDR3 sequence is CASSSGARASDTQYF. In DNA form, the CDR3 reads TGTGCCAGCAGCTCAGGGGCCAGAGCCTCAGATACGCAGTATTTT.

On this clonotype itself: One junction end does not reproduce the germline sequence, and a read error may be involved. This chain joins TRBV5-1 and TRBJ1-1; 11 bases are shared with TRBD1. Germline V gives CDR1 SGHRS, CDR2 YFSETQ. The CDR3 runs to 15 residues. The CDR3 DNA follows: TGCGCCAGCAGCGGCCGGGGACAGGGGGACACTGAAGTTTTCTTT. Its translation: CASSGRGQGDTEVFF.

The chain links TRBV20-1 to TRBJ2-7, with D perhaps TRBD1 (6 bases). The ends were cut back, 4 bases at V and 2 bases at J, with 21 bases in the middle. The CDR3 spans 16 residues. CDR1 is DFQATT and CDR2 is SNEGSKA in the germline V gene (reference sequence). The CDR3, as DNA: TGCAGTGCTAAGGCAAATTACCGGGACACCACCTACGAGCAGTACTTC. Translation: CSAKANYRDTTYEQYF.